Presented here are 29 T cell receptor beta chains from one specimen sequenced in a study of control samples from healthy donors and cancer patients. Profiling relied on immunoSEQ multiplex PCR, and the TCRdb table lists in-frame clones only, not all of them. The top ten clones hold approximately 12% of a sample with some 250,000 clones, about four fifths of them seen once. The source material was PBMCs. These receptors all stem from a woman aged 55-69 years with lung cancer.

V and J are TRBV5-4 and TRBJ1-1; D may be TRBD1 (6 bases). The germline V gene has CDR1 SGHNT and CDR2 YYREEE (reference sequence). CDR3 length: 15 amino acids. The V end lost 0 bases, the J end lost 5 bases, and 14 bases lay between the germline ends. The CDR3 DNA sequence: TGTGCCAGCAGCTTGGATGGGGGGGCGCAAACTGAAGCTTTCTTT. Its translation is CASSLDGGAQTEAFF.

The chain carries TRBV7-3 and TRBJ2-6, with 8 bases identical to TRBD1. CDR1 is SGHTA and CDR2 is FQGTGA in the germline V gene. Unmatched junction bases numbered 2, after V lost 5 bases and J lost 2 bases. The CDR3 sequence is 15 residues long. CDR3 in DNA: TGTGCCAGCAGCCAACAGGGGGCTGGGGCCAACGTCCTGACTTTC. It specifies CASSQQGAGANVLTF.

The CDR3 nucleotides read TGTGCCAGCAGCAACAGGGGGCAGGCCTACGAGCAGTACTTC. It specifies CASSNRGQAYEQYF. The V call is TRBV13, the J call TRBJ2-7; 9 nucleotides match TRBD1. The V and J ends lost 5 bases and 2 bases, in that order; junction bases with no gene match: 4. This CDR3 comprises 14 residues. Germline-derived CDR1 and CDR2 are PRHDT and FYEKMQ (reference sequence). Based on the CDR3 plus reference TRBV13 and TRBJ2-7, the full variable domain is AAGVIQSPRHLIKEKRETATLKCYPIPRHDTVYWYQQGPGQDPQFLISFYEKMQSDKGSIPDRFSAQQFSDYHSELNMSSLELGDSALYFCASSNRGQAYEQYFGPGTRLTVT.

The rearrangement joins TRBV25-1 to TRBJ1-2; possible D gene TRBD1, 5 bases. Trimming shortened V by 1 base and J by 5 bases, and 11 bases separated the two germline ends. Germline V gene sequence: CDR1 MGHDK, CDR2 SYGVNS. The CDR3 length is 14 residues. CDR3 DNA sequence: TGTGCCAGCAGTGAATCAGTAGGGGTGTATGGCTACACCTTC. Protein: CASSESVGVYGYTF.

The chain is built from TRBV3-1 (or the pseudogene TRBV3-2) and TRBJ2-7; TRBD1 is a possible D gene (5 bases). Germline CDR1 LGHDT, CDR2 YNNKEL (reference sequence). The CDR3 length is 13 residues. The germline V and J ends were trimmed by 2 bases and 3 bases, with 8 bases remaining between them. The CDR3 nucleotides read TGTGCCAGCAGCCAATACGACAGCTACGAGCAGTACTTC. Translation: CASSQYDSYEQYF.

In DNA, the CDR3 is TGTGCCAGCAGCTTAACAGCCGGGACAGGGTATTCACCCCTCCACTTT. This gives the protein CASSLTAGTGYSPLHF. The rearrangement links TRBV7-8 to TRBJ1-6, with 9 bases lining up with TRBD1. This CDR3 has 16 amino acids. CDR1 and CDR2 (germline): SGHVS, FQNEAQ. Trimming removed 2 bases from V and 8 bases from J; junction bases left unmatched: 7.

This clone was counted once. This CDR3 is also generated by other DNA sequences in the sample. The chain joins TRBV11-2 to TRBJ2-5; 10 positions agree with TRBD2. CDR1 is SGHAT, CDR2 FQNNGV, per germline. J gave up 3 bases and V 5 bases, and 3 bases lay outside the gene matches. The CDR3 contains 14 residues. CDR3 amino acids: CASSPGLAEETQYF. In DNA, the CDR3 is TGTGCCAGCAGCCCCGGACTAGCGGAAGAGACCCAGTACTTC.

The rearrangement uses TRBV5-4 and TRBJ2-5, with a possible D match to TRBD2 (5 bases). Germline loops: CDR1 SGHNT, CDR2 YYREEE (reference sequence). Trimming took off 4 bases at V and 1 base at J, with 8 bases between the two ends. CDR3 length: 13 residues. The CDR3 bases are TGTGCCAGCAGCATAAGCGGCCAAGAGACCCAGTACTTC. It specifies CASSISGQETQYF.

The chain combines TRBV5-1 with TRBJ2-3, with TRBD2 matching over 9 bases. Trimming cost V 5 bases and J 0 bases; bases outside gene matches: 7. The germline V gene has CDR1 SGHRS and CDR2 YFSETQ. This CDR3 has 16 amino acids. CDR3 protein: CASRPAGGPSTDTQYF. CDR3 sequence (DNA): TGCGCCAGCAGGCCAGCGGGGGGCCCTAGCACAGATACGCAGTATTTT. The complete variable domain, with remaining parts taken from reference TRBV5-1 and TRBJ2-3, reads KAGVTQTPRYLIKTRGQQVTLSCSPISGHRSVSWYQQTPGQGLQFLFEYFSETQRNKGNFPGRFSGRQFSNSRSEMNVSTLELGDSALYLCASRPAGGPSTDTQYFGPGTRLTVL.

The chain combines TRBV12-3 or TRBV12-4 with TRBJ1-4, with D possibly matching TRBD1 (5 bases). Deletions cut 4 bases from V and 5 bases from J, with 8 bases between. The CDR3 is 13 residues long. CDR3 sequence reads: CASSWAGNEKLFF. CDR3 sequence (DNA): TGTGCCAGCAGTTGGGCAGGGAATGAAAAACTGTTTTTT.

The chain employs TRBV7-2 and TRBJ2-1, with a tentative D call TRBD2 (6 bases). The CDR3 runs 11 residues. Germline V gene lookup returns CDR1 SGHTA and CDR2 FQGNSA. The V gene lost 6 bases and the J gene lost 8 bases, with 8 bases spanning the gap. CDR3 sequence reads: CASRGGYEQFF. CDR3 in DNA: TGTGCCAGCAGAGGAGGGTATGAGCAGTTCTTC.

This rearrangement joins TRBV5-6 to TRBJ2-7, with TRBD1 matching 9 bases. Germline V lookup: CDR1 SGHDT, CDR2 YYEEEE. The junction had 7 bases not matched to a gene; V was cut back by 7 bases and J by 2 bases. The CDR3 contains 14 residues. The CDR3 spells CASVRQGEAYEQYF. As DNA, the CDR3 is TGTGCCAGCGTGCGACAGGGGGAAGCCTACGAGCAGTACTTC.

This chain connects TRBV19 to TRBJ1-1; D is ambiguous. Germline V gene sequence: CDR1 LNHDA, CDR2 SQIVND (reference sequence). The ends were cut back, 3 bases at V and 0 bases at J, with 8 bases in the middle. The CDR3 loop spans 14 amino acids. CDR3 in DNA: TGTGCCAGTAGTATTTCCAGTATGAACACTGAAGCTTTCTTT. It yields the protein CASSISSMNTEAFF.

V and J are TRBV5-1 and TRBJ2-5, with D possibly TRBD2 on 5 matching bases. Germline V gene lookup returns CDR1 SGHRS and CDR2 YFSETQ. This CDR3 comprises 18 residues. The germline V and J ends were trimmed by 4 bases and 1 base, with 23 bases remaining between them. CDR3 sequence: CASSRGSGITLSQETQYF. In DNA form, the CDR3 reads TGCGCCAGCAGCCGAGGTTCCGGGATTACGTTATCCCAAGAGACCCAGTACTTC.

The V call is TRBV27, the J call TRBJ1-1; D not certain. From germline, CDR1 is MNHEY and CDR2 SMNVEV (reference sequence). V was trimmed by 1 base and J by 2 bases, leaving 8 bases between them. CDR3 size: 14 residues. The CDR3 DNA follows: TGTGCCAGCAGTTTATTCCCGATAAACACTGAAGCTTTCTTT. Encoded protein: CASSLFPINTEAFF.

The J gene is TRBJ1-5, the V gene TRBV7-3; D gene unclear. Germline V gives CDR1 SGHTA, CDR2 FQGTGA. The CDR3 runs 14 residues. V was trimmed by 3 bases and J by 5 bases, leaving 11 bases between them. The CDR3 DNA reads TGTGCCAGCAGCTTCTTTTTCCTCCATCAGCCCCAGCATTTT. As protein: CASSFFFLHQPQHF.

The rearrangement joins TRBV5-1 to TRBJ2-5, with D perhaps being TRBD1 or TRBD2 (5 bases each). Germline loops: CDR1 SGHRS, CDR2 YFSETQ. The CDR3 length is 15 residues. Trimming removed 7 bases from V and 3 bases from J, with 19 bases in between. CDR3 loop: CASGAGGRGEETQYF. The CDR3 bases are TGCGCCAGCGGGGCCGGTGGGAGAGGGGAAGAGACCCAGTACTTC.

The chain uses TRBV2 and TRBJ2-7; 10 bases align to TRBD2. CDR3 length: 12 residues. Germline V CDR1 and CDR2: SNHLY, FYNNEI. V gave up 6 bases and J gave up 4 bases; unmatched junction bases: 0. This CDR3 reads CASRGLAYEQYF. As DNA, the CDR3 is TGTGCCAGCAGGGGACTAGCGTACGAGCAGTACTTC.

The V call is TRBV2, the J call TRBJ1-2; weak D call: TRBD1 (6 bases). The CDR3 is 14 amino acids. Trimming removed 1 base at V and 7 bases at J, with 13 bases between. In germline, CDR1 is SNHLY, CDR2 FYNNEI. CDR3 in DNA: TGTGCCAGCAGTGAAGACAGGGTTTTCAGTGGCTACACCTTC. Translation gives CASSEDRVFSGYTF.

This chain links TRBV7-2 with TRBJ2-1; D gene ambiguous. Per the germline V gene, CDR1 is SGHTA and CDR2 is FQGNSA. This CDR3 is 15 amino acids long. Trimming took off 0 bases at V and 4 bases at J, with 10 bases between the two ends. CDR3 residues: CASSLARAGYNEQFF. The CDR3 bases are TGTGCCAGCAGCTTAGCCAGAGCTGGGTACAATGAGCAGTTCTTC.

This clone has ten or more counts. The V call is TRBV30, the J call TRBJ2-3; D might be TRBD1 (6 bases). CDR1 is GTSNPN and CDR2 is SVGIG in the germline V gene (reference sequence). The CDR3 runs 14 residues. Deletions cut 4 bases from V and 1 base from J, with 12 bases between. As DNA, the CDR3 is TGTGCCTGGAACATCAGGGGAGGCACAGATACGCAGTATTTT. It yields the protein CAWNIRGGTDTQYF.

This clone was counted between two and nine times. The genes are TRBV18 and TRBJ2-7, with 7 nucleotides matching TRBD2. The germline V gene has CDR1 KGHSH and CDR2 LQKENI. CDR3 length: 15 residues. V lost 3 bases and J lost 4; bases outside the gene matches: 9. DNA for the CDR3: TGTGCCAGCTCACCCCTAGGCGGGAGTGATTACGAGCAGTACTTC. Its translation is CASSPLGGSDYEQYF.

The chain combines TRBV10-3 with TRBJ1-4; 7 bases align to TRBD1. Germline CDR1 and CDR2: ENHRY and SYGVKD. V was pared by 2 bases and J by 1 base, with 1 base of the junction left unmatched. The CDR3 has 15 amino acids. The CDR3 loop reads CAISEQGGTNEKLFF. As DNA, the CDR3 is TGTGCCATCAGTGAGCAGGGGGGAACTAATGAAAAACTGTTTTTT.

This clone showed up just once. The J gene is TRBJ1-1, the V gene TRBV6-5; D call uncertain. CDR1 is MNHEY and CDR2 is SVGAGI in the germline V gene. Trimming pared 0 bases from V and 8 bases from J, leaving 10 bases between. This CDR3 is 13 amino acids long. CDR3 loop: CASSYSVEAEAFF. DNA for the CDR3: TGTGCCAGCAGTTACTCGGTCGAGGCAGAAGCTTTCTTT.

The chain joins TRBV19 to TRBJ1-2; the D gene is possibly TRBD1 (6 bases). V shed 6 bases and J shed 0 bases, with 20 bases lying between them. The CDR3 runs to 17 residues. Per the germline V gene, CDR1 is LNHDA and CDR2 is SQIVND (reference sequence). The CDR3: CASRIPPFRQANYGYTF. The CDR3 DNA reads TGTGCCAGTAGGATCCCTCCCTTTCGACAGGCTAACTATGGCTACACCTTC.

This chain joins TRBV11-2 and TRBJ1-6, with 7 bases lining up with TRBD1. Trimming removed 4 bases from V and 0 bases from J; junction bases left unmatched: 12. This CDR3 region has 19 residues. CDR1 and CDR2 from the germline V gene are SGHAT and FQNNGV. The CDR3 bases are TGTGCCAGCAGCTCCCTGGGGCGGACAGGAAGCTCCTATAATTCACCCCTCCACTTT. Its protein product is CASSSLGRTGSSYNSPLHF.

Turning to this clone: Other DNA sequences in the same sample also yield this CDR3. This chain connects TRBV9 to TRBJ2-2; 11 bases fit TRBD1. CDR1 and CDR2 (germline): SGDLS, YYNGEE. J lost 4 bases, V lost 4 bases, and 3 bases had no gene match. This CDR3 contains 15 residues. The CDR3: CASSSGTGGTGELFF. The CDR3 DNA sequence: TGTGCCAGCAGCTCCGGGACAGGGGGCACCGGGGAGCTGTTTTTT.

V is TRBV3-1 (or the pseudogene TRBV3-2) and J is TRBJ1-1; no reliable D call. V was pared by 4 bases and J by 8 bases, with 14 bases between. The CDR3 extends over 13 amino acids. The germline V gene encodes CDR1 LGHDT and CDR2 YNNKEL (reference sequence). The CDR3 loop is CASSPADGLEAFF. As DNA, the CDR3 is TGTGCCAGCAGCCCGGCGGACGGGCTAGAAGCTTTCTTT.

CDR3 amino acids: CASSRLESTQYF. CDR3 in DNA: TGTGCCAGCAGCAGGCTAGAATCCACGCAGTATTTT. The chain links TRBV4-2 to TRBJ2-3, with unresolved D. V lost 5 bases and J 9 bases, leaving 12 bases between the germline ends. The CDR3 totals 12 residues. Per the germline V gene, CDR1 is LGHNA and CDR2 is YNFKEQ.